A single sample is the source of the 31 T cell receptor beta chains below, sequenced in a study of cytomegalovirus exposure and HLA in healthy donors (dated by TCRdb to the late 2010s). Preparation of the library involved the immunoSEQ multiplex PCR assay. For the multiplex PCR, a mixture combining 60 forward primers for TCR Vbeta segments and 13 reverse primers for TCR Jbeta segments was used. The table was pulled from immuneACCESS by TCRdb, which kept in-frame rearrangements only. Such tables lose some clones; where checked, under half of the loss comes from unresolved V genes, and the rest has no known cause. This sample has about 190,000 clones in its table, and almost 75% of those were observed once. Roughly 2.8% of the sample is held by the ten biggest clonotypes. Sequences were obtained from PBMCs. The receptors stem from a woman in her thirties in good health and CMV-seropositive.

This chain joins TRBV5-8 and TRBJ2-7; 7 bases fit TRBD2. CDR3 size: 18 residues. After removal of 2 bases from V and 0 bases from J, the junction contained 14 bases not matched to a gene. Germline values: CDR1 SGHTS, CDR2 YDEGEE. The DNA for the CDR3 is TGTGCCAGCAGCTTCTGGTGGGCGGGACTAAGGAGCTCCTACGAGCAGTACTTC. Its protein product is CASSFWWAGLRSSYEQYF.

This clone was recorded once. V is TRBV19 and J is TRBJ2-2; 10 positions match TRBD2. The V segment lost 3 bases and the J segment 5 bases; nucleotides outside the gene matches: 15. The CDR3 spans 19 residues. Germline V gives CDR1 LNHDA, CDR2 SQIVND (reference sequence). The CDR3 here is CASSIGLAGVMLGTGELFF. CDR3 bases: TGTGCCAGTAGTATTGGGCTAGCGGGAGTAATGTTGGGAACCGGGGAGCTGTTTTTT.

A remark on this clone: Possible read error: a much larger clone is one base away. The chain links TRBV4-1 to TRBJ1-1; possible D gene TRBD1, 6 bases. The germline V and J ends were trimmed by 0 bases and 1 base, with 15 bases remaining between them. Germline CDR1 and CDR2: MGHRA and YSYEKL. The CDR3 spans 17 residues. Here the CDR3 reads CASSQDPGTLGNTEAFF. The CDR3 nucleotides are TGCGCCAGCAGCCAAGATCCCGGGACACTAGGGAACACTGAAGCTTTCTTT.

This clone has more than one count but fewer than ten. The genes are TRBV2 and TRBJ2-5; 11 bases match TRBD2. The end of the DNA fits TRBJ2-7 better, so the J call may be wrong. The CDR3 runs to 16 residues. Per the germline V gene, CDR1 is SNHLY and CDR2 is FYNNEI. The CDR3 bases are TGTGCCAGCATCGAAGGGACTAGCGGAGTGCGCTACGAGCAGTACTTC. It yields the protein CASIEGTSGVRYEQYF.

The chain combines TRBV21-1 with TRBJ2-1; TRBD2, as called in the table, went unchecked against the DNA. TRBV21-1 is recorded as a pseudogene. There are 15 residues in the CDR3. The CDR3 DNA sequence: TGTGCCAGCAGCAAACTGGTCGGGATCTACAATGAGCAGTTCTTC. Amino acid sequence: CASSKLVGIYNEQFF.

J is TRBJ2-1 and V is TRBV18; D is uncertain. CDR1 KGHSH and CDR2 LQKENI come from the germline V gene. The CDR3 has 11 residues. V lost 2 bases and J lost 9, with 5 bases in between. CDR3 sequence (DNA): TGTGCCAGCTCACCAGCAGGTGAGCAGTTCTTC. Protein: CASSPAGEQFF. Combining the CDR3 with reference TRBV18 and TRBJ2-1 gives the whole variable domain NAGVMQNPRHLVRRRGQEARLRCSPMKGHSHVYWYRQLPEEGLKFMVYLQKENIIDESGMPKERFSAEFPKEGPSILRIQQVVRGDSAAYFCASSPAGEQFFGPGTRLTVL.

A single count supports this clone. One end of the junction does not line up with germline, which may come from a read error. Other DNA sequences in the sample encode the same CDR3. This chain connects TRBV4-2 to TRBJ1-4; D uncertain. CDR1 and CDR2 from the germline V gene are LGHNA and YNFKEQ. The CDR3 spans 14 residues. CDR3 in DNA: TGTGCCAGTAGCCAAGGGCGGCTTAATGAAAAACTGTTTTTT. Its translation is CASSQGRLNEKLFF.

This rearrangement joins TRBV6-7 to TRBJ2-5; 9 nucleotides agree with TRBD2. TRBV6-7 carries the ORF label, with uncertain function. V shed 6 bases, J shed 2 bases, and the junction held 10 bases outside the gene matches. The CDR3 has 16 amino acids. The DNA of the CDR3 is TGTGCCAGCAGCATCCGACTAGCGGAGAGGCAAGAGACCCAGTACTTC. Residues: CASSIRLAERQETQYF.

The chain combines TRBV18 with TRBJ1-2; D remains unclear. This CDR3 is 14 amino acids long. Germline V gene sequence: CDR1 KGHSH, CDR2 LQKENI. V was pared by 5 bases and J by 8 bases, with 18 bases between. Here the CDR3 DNA reads TGTGCCAGCTCAATCGATCTGGTCCAGTACGGCTACACCTTC. Translating it yields CASSIDLVQYGYTF.

This chain joins TRBV10-1 and TRBJ1-4; no reliable D call. The CDR3 sequence is 14 residues long. CDR1 is WNHNN, CDR2 SYGVQD, per germline (reference sequence). The ends were cut back, 5 bases at V and 8 bases at J, with 15 bases in the middle. CDR3 loop: CASSPGPAGEKLFF. CDR3 nucleotide sequence: TGCGCCAGCAGTCCCGGGCCGGCGGGCGAAAAACTGTTTTTT.

The chain is built from TRBV2 and TRBJ2-4; D may be TRBD2 (5 bases). The V end lost 7 bases, the J end lost 7 bases, and 11 bases lay between the germline ends. CDR1 is SNHLY and CDR2 is FYNNEI in the germline V gene. The CDR3 extends over 12 amino acids. CDR3 loop: CASTAGLNIQYF. The CDR3 DNA follows: TGTGCCAGCACGGCAGGACTTAACATTCAGTACTTC.

The chain joins TRBV27 to TRBJ2-7, with 8 positions matching TRBD2. V trimming: 4 bases; J trimming: 3 bases; junction bases outside the gene matches: 8. Germline CDR1 MNHEY, CDR2 SMNVEV (reference sequence). The CDR3 runs 15 residues. CDR3 sequence: CASSYREGVRYEQYF. CDR3 sequence (DNA): TGTGCCAGCAGTTACCGGGAGGGGGTACGCTACGAGCAGTACTTC.

This chain links TRBV27 with TRBJ2-7; 11 bases map to TRBD1. J lost 5 bases, V lost 5 bases, and 5 bases had no gene match. The CDR3 sequence is 14 residues long. Germline V gives CDR1 MNHEY, CDR2 SMNVEV (reference sequence). CDR3 residues: CASSIRTGGDEQYF. The CDR3 coding sequence is TGTGCCAGCAGTATTCGGACAGGGGGCGACGAGCAGTACTTC.

V is TRBV13 and J is TRBJ2-7, with TRBD2 matching over 7 bases. CDR3 length equals 16 residues. The ends lost 5 bases at V and 4 bases at J; junction bases unmatched: 14. Germline V lookup: CDR1 PRHDT, CDR2 FYEKMQ (reference sequence). CDR3 in DNA: TGTGCCAGCAGCCCACCCCCGGGCGGGAGATGGTACGAGCAGTACTTC. As protein: CASSPPPGGRWYEQYF.

The V and J genes are TRBV6-1 and TRBJ2-7; TRBD1 is a possible D gene (6 bases). The CDR3 covers 13 residues. Germline CDR1 MNHNS, CDR2 SASEGT. V was pared by 5 bases and J by 2 bases, with 10 bases between. CDR3 coding DNA: TGTGCCAGCAGTTCAGGGGTAACCTACGAGCAGTACTTC. Protein product: CASSSGVTYEQYF.

The rearrangement links TRBV7-9 to TRBJ2-1; D is undetermined. Germline CDR1 and CDR2: SEHNR and FQNEAQ (reference sequence). CDR3 size: 11 residues. V was clipped by 4 bases and J by 8 bases, with 6 bases between them. CDR3 DNA sequence: TGTGCCAGCAGCTCTGTCGATGAGCAGTTCTTC. This sequence encodes CASSSVDEQFF.

The V gene is TRBV5-4, the J gene TRBJ2-7, with 9 nucleotides matching TRBD2. CDR1 SGHNT and CDR2 YYREEE come from the germline V gene (reference sequence). After removal of 1 base from V and 0 bases from J, the junction contained 2 bases not matched to a gene. This CDR3 has 15 residues. This CDR3 is CASSLRGRGSYEQYF. Written as DNA, the CDR3 is TGTGCCAGCAGCTTGCGCGGGAGGGGCTCCTACGAGCAGTACTTC.

V gene TRBV10-3 combines with J gene TRBJ1-5; TRBD1 might be the D (6 bases). Germline V gives CDR1 ENHRY, CDR2 SYGVKD. The CDR3 loop spans 14 amino acids. V lost 3 bases and J 3 bases, leaving 9 bases between the germline ends. CDR3: CAISERQANQPQHF. The CDR3 region has the DNA TGTGCCATCAGTGAAAGACAGGCCAATCAGCCCCAGCATTTT.

This chain links TRBV25-1 with TRBJ2-7; 11 bases are a match to TRBD1. This CDR3 is 13 amino acids long. CDR1 is MGHDK, CDR2 SYGVNS, per germline. V lost 8 bases to trimming and J lost 9 bases; unmatched junction nucleotides: 9. Here the CDR3 reads CASGGTGGRRQYF. DNA for the CDR3: TGTGCCAGCGGCGGGACAGGGGGACGAAGGCAGTACTTC.

The gene calls are TRBV28 and TRBJ2-5, with D perhaps matching TRBD1 (6 bases). V lost 10 bases and J 3 bases, leaving 15 bases between the germline ends. The germline gives CDR1 MDHEN, CDR2 SYDVKM. The CDR3 loop spans 13 amino acids. The CDR3 coding sequence is TGTGCCATTGGTGGGACAAATAAAGAGACCCAGTACTTC. This sequence encodes CAIGGTNKETQYF.

The chain has TRBV5-4 and TRBJ2-1; the match to TRBD2 covers 9 bases. The CDR3 is made up of 14 amino acids. Trimming took 0 bases from V and 6 from J; bases not matched to a gene: 1. Germline CDR1 is SGHNT and CDR2 is YYREEE (reference sequence). CDR3 amino acids: CASSLGGRANEQFF. For the CDR3, the DNA is TGTGCCAGCAGCTTGGGCGGGAGGGCCAATGAGCAGTTCTTC.

This rearrangement joins TRBV7-9 to TRBJ2-1; a weak D match, TRBD1 (5 bases). The V gene's germline CDR1 is SEHNR and CDR2 FQNEAQ (reference sequence). The CDR3 is made up of 12 amino acids. The V and J ends lost 4 bases and 11 bases respectively, with 12 bases between them. The CDR3 is CASSWGPPQQFF. Written as DNA, the CDR3 is TGTGCCAGCAGCTGGGGCCCACCCCAGCAGTTCTTC. Looking up the rest from reference TRBV7-9 and TRBJ2-1 gives the full variable domain: DTGVSQNPRHKITKRGQNVTFRCDPISEHNRLYWYRQTLGQGPEFLTYFQNEAQLEKSRLLSDRFSAERPKGSFSTLEIQRTEQGDSAMYLCASSWGPPQQFFGPGTRLTVL.

The chain carries TRBV6-1 and TRBJ1-5, with D tentatively TRBD1 (5 bases). V gave up 4 bases and J gave up 2 bases, with 9 bases separating them. The CDR3 consists of 14 residues. CDR1 is MNHNS, CDR2 SASEGT, per germline. The CDR3 nucleotides are TGTGCCAGCAGTGGGGTAGGGGGCAATCAGCCCCAGCATTTT. Translating gives CASSGVGGNQPQHF.

The gene calls are TRBV6-5 and TRBJ2-7; possible D gene TRBD1, 6 bases. From germline, CDR1 is MNHEY and CDR2 SVGAGI. The CDR3 is made up of 13 amino acids. The V gene lost 6 bases and the J gene lost 3 bases, with 12 bases spanning the gap. The chain's CDR3 is CASSHRDGYEQYF. DNA of the CDR3: TGTGCCAGCAGCCACAGGGACGGCTACGAGCAGTACTTC.

There are a few counts of this clone. V gene TRBV7-9 combines with J gene TRBJ1-2; D perhaps matches TRBD1 (5 bases). The germline V gene encodes CDR1 SEHNR and CDR2 FQNEAQ (reference sequence). This CDR3 region has 14 residues. Trimming stripped 5 bases from V and 8 bases from J, with 18 bases between. CDR3: CASSHPDSRKGYTF. The CDR3 nucleotides are TGTGCCAGCAGCCACCCTGACAGTAGAAAGGGCTACACCTTC.

This rearrangement joins TRBV6-5 to TRBJ1-1, with 11 nucleotides matching TRBD1. CDR1 and CDR2 (germline): MNHEY, SVGAGI. The junction had 4 bases not matched to a gene; V was cut back by 4 bases and J by 3 bases. The CDR3 totals 15 residues. The CDR3 loop reads CASSLDRGPDTEAFF. The CDR3 nucleotides are TGTGCCAGCAGTTTGGACAGGGGGCCGGACACTGAAGCTTTCTTT.

This rearrangement joins TRBV25-1 to TRBJ2-5; the match to TRBD1 covers 10 bases. The CDR3 has 16 amino acids. Germline loops: CDR1 MGHDK, CDR2 SYGVNS. The junction had 12 bases not matched to a gene; V was cut back by 6 bases and J by 5 bases. CDR3 amino acids: CASSRLGQGGDETQYF. The CDR3 DNA follows: TGTGCCAGCAGCCGCCTAGGACAGGGGGGGGATGAGACCCAGTACTTC.

CDR3 residues: CASSSLQGATEAFF. For the CDR3, the DNA is TGCGCCAGCAGCTCTTTACAGGGGGCCACTGAAGCTTTCTTT. V and J are TRBV5-1 and TRBJ1-1; 9 nucleotides line up with TRBD1. Germline V gene sequence: CDR1 SGHRS, CDR2 YFSETQ. The V and J ends lost 3 bases and 4 bases, in that order; junction bases with no gene match: 4. CDR3 length equals 14 residues.

This clone occurred a few times. The chain is built from TRBV11-2 and TRBJ2-1; TRBD2 aligns across 12 bases. The germline V gene has CDR1 SGHAT and CDR2 FQNNGV. This CDR3 has 16 amino acids. V was clipped by 1 base and J by 9 bases; unmatched bases: 7. The CDR3 loop reads CASSLGRLAGVIEQFF. CDR3 DNA sequence: TGTGCCAGCAGCTTAGGACGACTAGCGGGAGTTATTGAGCAGTTCTTC.

This chain uses TRBV28 with TRBJ1-2; D remains unclear. V was cut by 5 bases and J by 0 bases, with 16 bases left in between. Germline CDR1 reads MDHEN; CDR2 reads SYDVKM. There are 16 residues in the CDR3. CDR3 bases: TGTGCCAGCAGTCCGCCGGTCAAGAGCTCTAACTATGGCTACACCTTC. It codes for CASSPPVKSSNYGYTF.

The CDR3 region has the DNA TGTGCCAGCAGCTTGGAGACTAGCGGAGGGGGGAAGCAGTTCTTC. Residues: CASSLETSGGGKQFF. This rearrangement joins TRBV7-2 to TRBJ2-1, with 9 bases that match TRBD2. The CDR3 is 15 amino acids. CDR1 is SGHTA, CDR2 FQGNSA, per germline. V shed 3 bases and J 11 bases; nucleotides not matched to a gene: 11.